This T cell receptor (beta chain) derives from a study of patients and donors after allogeneic stem cell transplantation. TCRdb ran MiXCR on the RT-PCR reads and lists one entry per CDR3 protein. Of about a million distinct CDR3 sequences in the sample, roughly 18% were seen once. The CDR3 sequence is 13 residues long. The V end was cut by 1 base, the J end by 6 bases, with 7 bases between. In this sample, this clonotype turned up many times. This TCR derives from a human donor who was either an allogeneic HSCT recipient or a stem cell or donor lymphocyte infusion donor (not recorded which). It is not recorded whose cells these are; they may come from a transplant donor. The rearrangement joins TRBV12-3 or TRBV12-4 to TRBJ2-1; no clear D gene. The sequencing sample was made of blood, either unsorted or a sorted T cell fraction (not recorded which). In DNA form, the CDR3 reads TGTGCCAGCAGTTTAGGTACTATCAATGAGCAGTTCTTC. Amino acid sequence: CASSLGTINEQFF.